Below are 24 T cell receptor beta chains sequenced from a single sample in a study of blood T cell repertoires in COVID-19. Profiling relied on immunoSEQ multiplex PCR, and the TCRdb table lists in-frame clones only, not all of them. The sample records under 550,000 clones, approximately 90% being singletons. Sequenced: peripheral blood. All receptors derive from a man aged 18 to 29 with COVID-19, enrolled during active disease.

This clone occurred once. The CDR3 sequence: CASSPRDSSYNSPLHF. The CDR3 DNA reads as TGCGCCAGCAGCCCCCGGGACAGCTCCTATAATTCACCCCTCCACTTT. The chain combines TRBV5-1 with TRBJ1-6; 7 nucleotides align to TRBD1. Losses at the gene ends were 4 bases for V and 0 bases for J; bases not matched to a gene: 4. CDR3 size: 16 residues. The V gene's germline CDR1 is SGHRS and CDR2 YFSETQ.

V usage is TRBV3-1 (or the pseudogene TRBV3-2) and J usage is TRBJ2-7; 8 positions agree with TRBD2. CDR3 size: 14 residues. V dropped 4 bases and J dropped 5; count of bases not matched to a gene: 7. Germline CDR1 LGHDT, CDR2 YNNKEL (reference sequence). CDR3 DNA sequence: TGTGCCAGCAGCCTCACGGGAGGGCCCCACGAGCAGTACTTC. This codes for CASSLTGGPHEQYF.

The chain couples TRBV10-3 to TRBJ1-2; D not certain. The CDR3 sequence is 13 residues long. V was clipped by 7 bases and J by 6 bases, with 15 bases between them. Per the germline V gene, CDR1 is ENHRY and CDR2 is SYGVKD. CDR3 residues: CAITATPEDGYTF. The DNA for the CDR3 is TGTGCCATCACCGCGACCCCGGAGGATGGCTACACCTTC.

The CDR3 coding sequence is TGCGCCAGCAGTTTTGGGGGGGTCTCTGGAAACACCATATATTTT. Its translation is CASSFGGVSGNTIYF. The genes are TRBV5-1 and TRBJ1-3; D might be TRBD1 (5 bases). The CDR3 consists of 15 residues. Per the germline V gene, CDR1 is SGHRS and CDR2 is YFSETQ. The germline V and J ends were trimmed by 5 bases and 0 bases, with 12 bases remaining between them.

The rearrangement links TRBV6-2 or TRBV6-3 to TRBJ1-2, with a weak D call TRBD1 (6 bases). CDR1 and CDR2 from the germline V gene are MNHEY and SVGEGT. V was shortened by 6 bases and J by 4 bases, with 21 bases between the two germline ends. CDR3 length: 16 amino acids. DNA for the CDR3: TGTGCCAGCAGCGAACAGGGACCCCGAACCCTCTATGGCTACACCTTC. Its protein is CASSEQGPRTLYGYTF.

In the case of this clone: A read error may account for a junction end that differs from germline. This chain uses TRBV7-2 with TRBJ2-5, with 14 nucleotides matching TRBD2. Germline-derived CDR1 and CDR2 are SGHTA and FQGNSA. There are 19 residues in the CDR3. CDR3 in DNA: TGTGCCAGCGGCTTCACGGGACTAGCGGGAGTCGGGTACCAAGAGACCCAGTACTTC. Translated, it gives CASGFTGLAGVGYQETQYF.

This sequence joins TRBV10-3 and TRBJ1-1; possible D gene TRBD1, 6 bases. The CDR3 contains 16 residues. Per the germline V gene, CDR1 is ENHRY and CDR2 is SYGVKD. V was pared by 0 bases and J by 7 bases, with 18 bases between. CDR3 bases: TGTGCCATCAGTGAGTCGGGGGCGGGGGTGGCAGGTGAAGCTTTCTTT. Residues: CAISESGAGVAGEAFF.

This chain uses TRBV27 with TRBJ2-7; D is unclear. The CDR3 is 11 residues long. Deletions cut 5 bases from V and 6 bases from J, with 8 bases between. CDR1 MNHEY and CDR2 SMNVEV come from the germline V gene (reference sequence). This CDR3 is CASSPPSEQYF. The CDR3 DNA follows: TGTGCCAGCAGTCCCCCCTCCGAGCAGTACTTC.

The CDR3 coding sequence is TGCGCCAGCAGCGGGGGAGCGGGGGAAAACACCGGGGAGCTGTTTTTT. Translation: CASSGGAGENTGELFF. The chain recombines TRBV4-1 with TRBJ2-2; 8 positions agree with TRBD2. CDR3 length equals 16 residues. V shed 5 bases, J shed 2 bases, and the junction held 7 bases outside the gene matches. Germline V lookup: CDR1 MGHRA, CDR2 YSYEKL.

The chain has TRBV11-2 and TRBJ2-7; tentative D call: TRBD1 (5 bases). The CDR3 has 15 residues. The V end lost 1 base, the J end lost 5 bases, and 15 bases lay between the germline ends. CDR1 and CDR2 from the germline V gene are SGHAT and FQNNGV. The CDR3 loop reads CASSLAGSINDEQYF. DNA of the CDR3: TGTGCCAGCAGCTTAGCAGGGTCTATAAATGACGAGCAGTACTTC. The full variable domain, completed using reference TRBV11-2 and TRBJ2-7, is EAGVAQSPRYKIIEKRQSVAFWCNPISGHATLYWYQQILGQGPKLLIQFQNNGVVDDSQLPKDRFSAERLKGVDSTLKIQPAKLEDSAVYLCASSLAGSINDEQYFGPGTRLTVT.

The V call is TRBV3-1 (or the pseudogene TRBV3-2), the J call TRBJ2-7, with unresolved D. The CDR3 runs 13 residues. Trimming shortened V by 2 bases and J by 3 bases, and 8 bases separated the two germline ends. Germline lookup yields CDR1 LGHDT and CDR2 YNNKEL (reference sequence). CDR3 sequence: CASSQLELYEQYF. As DNA, the CDR3 is TGTGCCAGCAGCCAACTAGAGCTCTACGAGCAGTACTTC.

Note on this clone: Relative to the germline gene, one junction end is altered; a read error may explain this. Different DNA sequences within this sample yield the same CDR3. This sequence joins TRBV6-5 and TRBJ2-7; 9 bases align to TRBD1. This CDR3 region has 16 residues. Germline V gene data show CDR1 as MNHEY and CDR2 as SVGAGI. The CDR3 reads CASSYSGTGFTYEQYF. For the CDR3, the DNA is TGTGCCAGCAGTTACTCCGGGACAGGGTTTACCTACGAGCAATACTTC.

The gene calls are TRBV2 and TRBJ2-1; 12 positions agree with TRBD2. The CDR3 is made up of 14 amino acids. J gave up 8 bases and V 5 bases, and 4 bases lay outside the gene matches. Germline values: CDR1 SNHLY, CDR2 FYNNEI. The CDR3 DNA reads as TGTGCCAGCAGTATGTCTAGCGGGGGGGATGAGCAGTTCTTC. Encoded protein: CASSMSSGGDEQFF.

This clone was seen a single time. The chain combines TRBV19 with TRBJ2-5; D not resolved. Trimming removed 7 bases at V and 5 bases at J, with 5 bases between. The CDR3 runs to 10 residues. Germline V gene data show CDR1 as LNHDA and CDR2 as SQIVND (reference sequence). The CDR3 here is CASIGETQYF. In DNA form, the CDR3 reads TGTGCCAGTATCGGGGAGACCCAGTACTTC. Filled out from reference TRBV19 and TRBJ2-5, the complete variable domain reads DGGITQSPKYLFRKEGQNVTLSCEQNLNHDAMYWYRQDPGQGLRLIYYSQIVNDFQKGDIAEGYSVSREKKESFPLTVTSAQKNPTAFYLCASIGETQYFGPGTRLLVL.

The rearrangement links TRBV2 to TRBJ2-3; D is undetermined. This CDR3 is built from 12 residues. From germline, CDR1 is SNHLY and CDR2 FYNNEI. Trimming left V 6 bases short and J 2 bases short, with 6 bases between. The CDR3 spells CASREYTDTQYF. The CDR3 coding sequence is TGTGCCAGCAGAGAATACACAGATACGCAGTATTTT. Full variable domain (rest looked up from reference TRBV2 and TRBJ2-3): EPEVTQTPSHQVTQMGQEVILRCVPISNHLYFYWYRQILGQKVEFLVSFYNNEISEKSEIFDDQFSVERPDGSNFTLKIRSTKLEDSAMYFCASREYTDTQYFGPGTRLTVL.

V and J are TRBV19 and TRBJ1-1, with D perhaps matching TRBD1 (6 bases). Germline V gives CDR1 LNHDA, CDR2 SQIVND (reference sequence). Trimming removed 5 bases from V and 4 bases from J, with 11 bases in between. The CDR3 has 13 residues. The CDR3 here is CASSVLRGTEAFF. The CDR3 DNA sequence: TGTGCCAGTAGTGTCCTCAGGGGCACTGAAGCTTTCTTT.

The table lists this clone with a count of one. The chain combines TRBV5-4 with TRBJ1-6; D gene unclear. The V end was cut by 2 bases, the J end by 5 bases, with 8 bases between. This CDR3 region has 14 residues. Germline V gives CDR1 SGHNT, CDR2 YYREEE (reference sequence). The CDR3 nucleotides are TGTGCCAGCAGCTTTGGGCAGCATAATTCACCCCTCCACTTT. Translating gives CASSFGQHNSPLHF.

This chain's CDR3 is CASSFKTNYGYTF. CDR3 coding DNA: TGCGCCAGCAGCTTTAAAACTAACTATGGCTACACCTTC. V usage is TRBV5-1 and J usage is TRBJ1-2; D call uncertain. Germline V gene sequence: CDR1 SGHRS, CDR2 YFSETQ. The CDR3 is 13 amino acids. V dropped 2 bases and J dropped 0 bases, with 5 bases sitting between them.

The V call is TRBV12-1, the J call TRBJ1-1; TRBD1, the D gene given by the table, was not confirmed from the DNA. TRBV12-1 represents a pseudogene. The CDR3 loop spans 12 amino acids. This CDR3 is CATHRWVTEAFF. The DNA for the CDR3 is TGTGCCACTCACAGGTGGGTCACTGAAGCTTTCTTT.

The chain is built from TRBV5-1 and TRBJ2-1, with TRBD2 matching over 11 bases. Germline V gene lookup returns CDR1 SGHRS and CDR2 YFSETQ. This CDR3 has 17 amino acids. Trimming removed 0 bases from V and 8 bases from J; junction bases left unmatched: 10. The CDR3 loop is CASSLGARLAGFDEQFF. CDR3 nucleotide sequence: TGCGCCAGCAGCTTGGGTGCCCGACTAGCGGGATTTGATGAGCAGTTCTTC. Full variable domain (outside the CDR3, taken from reference TRBV5-1 and TRBJ2-1): KAGVTQTPRYLIKTRGQQVTLSCSPISGHRSVSWYQQTPGQGLQFLFEYFSETQRNKGNFPGRFSGRQFSNSRSEMNVSTLELGDSALYLCASSLGARLAGFDEQFFGPGTRLTVL.

This chain uses TRBV2 with TRBJ2-7; TRBD1 matches 10 bases. Germline values: CDR1 SNHLY, CDR2 FYNNEI. After removal of 2 bases from V and 4 bases from J, the junction contained 14 bases not matched to a gene. The CDR3 is made up of 18 amino acids. Here the CDR3 DNA reads TGTGCCAGCAGTGAATCCGTCAGAAGGGGACAGGGGAGTTACGAGCAGTACTTC. This sequence encodes CASSESVRRGQGSYEQYF. The full variable domain, completed using reference TRBV2 and TRBJ2-7, is EPEVTQTPSHQVTQMGQEVILRCVPISNHLYFYWYRQILGQKVEFLVSFYNNEISEKSEIFDDQFSVERPDGSNFTLKIRSTKLEDSAMYFCASSESVRRGQGSYEQYFGPGTRLTVT.

The CDR3, as DNA: TGTGCCAGCCGGGGAATCTACACCGGGGAGCTGTTTTTT. Protein: CASRGIYTGELFF. V usage is TRBV9 and J usage is TRBJ2-2, with a tentative D call TRBD2 (5 bases). Germline V gives CDR1 SGDLS, CDR2 YYNGEE. V lost 7 bases and J lost 3, with 10 bases in between. The CDR3 consists of 13 residues.

J is TRBJ2-3 and V is TRBV27; no definite D call. Deletions cut 0 bases from V and 3 bases from J, with 7 bases between. The CDR3 runs 14 residues. Per germline, CDR1 MNHEY and CDR2 SMNVEV (reference sequence). As DNA, the CDR3 is TGTGCCAGCAGTTTATCCTCGACTACAGATACGCAGTATTTT. This codes for CASSLSSTTDTQYF.

The V call is TRBV5-1, the J call TRBJ2-1; 7 bases line up with TRBD2. Germline V gene lookup returns CDR1 SGHRS and CDR2 YFSETQ. The CDR3 contains 16 residues. J gave up 2 bases and V 2 bases, and 7 bases lay outside the gene matches. CDR3 in amino acids: CASSLSYSGPYNEQFF. The CDR3 coding sequence is TGCGCCAGCAGCTTATCGTATAGCGGGCCCTACAATGAGCAGTTCTTC.